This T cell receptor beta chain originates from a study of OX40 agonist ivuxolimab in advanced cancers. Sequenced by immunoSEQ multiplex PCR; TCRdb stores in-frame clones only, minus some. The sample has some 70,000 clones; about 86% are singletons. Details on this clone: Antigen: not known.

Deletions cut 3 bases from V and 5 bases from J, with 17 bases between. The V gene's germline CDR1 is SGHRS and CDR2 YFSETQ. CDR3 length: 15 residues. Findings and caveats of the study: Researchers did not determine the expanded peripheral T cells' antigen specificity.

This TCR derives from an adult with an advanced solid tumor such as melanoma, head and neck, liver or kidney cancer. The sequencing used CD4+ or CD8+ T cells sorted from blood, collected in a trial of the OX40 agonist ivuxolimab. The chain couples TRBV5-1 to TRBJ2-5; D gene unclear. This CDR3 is CASSYKQSPMETQYF. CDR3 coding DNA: TGCGCCAGCAGCTACAAACAGAGCCCCATGGAGACCCAGTACTTC.